Following are 15 T cell receptor beta chains from one sample sequenced in a study of blood T cells in healthy people across ages. Sample-barcoded 5' priming and a J-beta primer mix drove a second PCR of about 6 to 11 cycles. Using its own MiXCR run on the 5' RACE reads, TCRdb lists one record per CDR3 protein. There are approximately 1,100,000 distinct CDR3 sequences in the sample; 40% to 50% occur only once, and under 20% lies in the top ten. The specimen sequenced was blood. These receptors were taken from a woman aged 55-70 years in good health.

This rearrangement joins TRBV27 to TRBJ2-5; 11 bases fit TRBD2. The J call may be faulty, since TRBJ2-7 better matches the DNA end. The CDR3 is 15 residues long. Looked up from germline, CDR1 is MNHEY and CDR2 is SMNVEV (reference sequence). The CDR3 nucleotides read TGTGCCAGCAGGAATAGCGGGGGGGGTCTATTCGAGCAGTACTTC. It specifies CASRNSGGGLFEQYF.

In its sample, this clonotype was seen once. For the CDR3, the DNA is TGCGCCAGCAGTGAGATGGGGGGACCCGAGGATGAGCAGTTCTTC. Translated, it gives CASSEMGGPEDEQFF. The chain has TRBV10-1 and TRBJ2-1, with D perhaps matching TRBD2 (6 bases). V lost 2 bases and J lost 8, with 16 bases in between. The germline V gene encodes CDR1 WNHNN and CDR2 SYGVQD (reference sequence). The CDR3 is 15 residues long.

In the case of this clonotype: An end of the junction differs from the germline gene, which may be a read error. The V gene is TRBV25-1, the J gene TRBJ1-1; TRBD1 agrees at 10 bases. CDR1 and CDR2 from the germline V gene are MGHDK and SYGVNS. The CDR3 covers 13 residues. DNA for the CDR3: TGTGTCAGCAGTGAAGTGGGACAGGGGTTAGCTTTCTTT. Translation gives CVSSEVGQGLAFF.

V is TRBV29-1 and J is TRBJ2-5, with D maybe TRBD1 (5 bases). V lost 2 bases to trimming and J lost 2 bases, with 15 bases between them. CDR3 length: 15 amino acids. Germline V gene lookup returns CDR1 SQVTM and CDR2 ANQGSEA. The CDR3 loop is CSVETGAGQQETQYF. The CDR3 DNA follows: TGCAGCGTTGAAACTGGGGCAGGTCAACAAGAGACCCAGTACTTC.

This clonotype appeared many times. The gene calls are TRBV6-6 and TRBJ2-4; tentatively, D is TRBD1 or TRBD2 (5 bases each). V lost 7 bases to trimming and J lost 0 bases, with 16 bases between them. The germline gives CDR1 MNHNY, CDR2 SVGAGI (reference sequence). This CDR3 has 16 residues. The CDR3 sequence is CASISMGDLAKNIQYF. The CDR3 bases are TGTGCCAGCATCTCCATGGGGGACCTAGCCAAAAACATTCAGTACTTC.

This clonotype was picked up a small number of times. V usage is TRBV10-3 and J usage is TRBJ2-1, with a tentative D call TRBD2 (6 bases). Germline V gene lookup returns CDR1 ENHRY and CDR2 SYGVKD. V was trimmed by 7 bases and J by 1 base, leaving 17 bases between them. This CDR3 has 16 amino acids. The DNA of the CDR3 is TGTGCCATCACAGGAAAGCCGAGCGGGTCCTACAATGAGCAGTTCTTC. This translates into CAITGKPSGSYNEQFF.

The genes are TRBV11-2 and TRBJ2-5; no clear D gene. The DNA end is a closer match to TRBJ2-7, so the J assignment may be wrong. Germline V gene sequence: CDR1 SGHAT, CDR2 FQNNGV. The CDR3 covers 12 residues. CDR3 nucleotides: TGTGCCAGCAGCTTAGATCACCCCGAGCAGTACTTC. It encodes CASSLDHPEQYF.

The chain has TRBV29-1 and TRBJ2-5; either TRBD1 or TRBD2 may supply D (5 bases each). TRBJ2-7 matches the DNA end more closely, so the J call is doubtful. CDR1 and CDR2 from the germline V gene are SQVTM and ANQGSEA. This CDR3 is built from 14 residues. For the CDR3, the DNA is TGCAGCGTTGTCTTTCGGGACCGATTCTACGAGCAGTACTTC. Its translation: CSVVFRDRFYEQYF.

The chain couples TRBV28 to TRBJ2-7; D is uncertain. The germline gives CDR1 MDHEN, CDR2 SYDVKM. Trimming took 2 bases from V and 0 from J, leaving 17 bases between them. The length of the CDR3 is 17 residues. CDR3 amino acids: CASSLEVTLSSSYEQYF. Written as DNA, the CDR3 is TGTGCCAGCAGTTTAGAGGTAACACTCTCGAGCTCCTACGAGCAGTACTTC.

The rearrangement uses TRBV13 and TRBJ2-7; 8 positions agree with TRBD2. The CDR3 is 12 amino acids. Germline V gene lookup returns CDR1 PRHDT and CDR2 FYEKMQ (reference sequence). J was trimmed by 12 bases and V by 3 bases; bases with no gene match: 7. This CDR3 reads CASSLGRGGLYF. Written as DNA, the CDR3 is TGTGCCAGCAGCTTGGGACGGGGGGGATTGTACTTC. The whole variable domain, remainder taken from reference TRBV13 and TRBJ2-7, is AAGVIQSPRHLIKEKRETATLKCYPIPRHDTVYWYQQGPGQDPQFLISFYEKMQSDKGSIPDRFSAQQFSDYHSELNMSSLELGDSALYFCASSLGRGGLYFGPGTRLTVT.

This chain connects TRBV28 to TRBJ1-2; weak D call: TRBD1 (6 bases). The length of the CDR3 is 15 residues. V lost 7 bases, J lost 1 base, and 16 bases lay in between. Germline CDR1 is MDHEN and CDR2 is SYDVKM. The CDR3 DNA follows: TGTGCCAGCACGCAACAGGGTGGGAATAACTATGGCTACACCTTC. Amino acids: CASTQQGGNNYGYTF.

V usage is TRBV2 and J usage is TRBJ1-2, with 10 bases identical to TRBD1. Losses at the gene ends were 7 bases for V and 8 bases for J; bases not matched to a gene: 10. This CDR3 contains 14 residues. Germline CDR1 reads SNHLY; CDR2 reads FYNNEI. CDR3 sequence reads: CASTGTGVSSGYTF. The DNA for the CDR3 is TGTGCCAGCACCGGGACAGGGGTCTCTAGCGGCTACACCTTC.

In nucleotides, the CDR3 is TGTGCCATCAGTGGATCCGGGACAGGGGGCACTGAAGCTTTCTTT. It specifies CAISGSGTGGTEAFF. This chain joins TRBV10-3 and TRBJ1-1; 11 positions match TRBD1. Germline values: CDR1 ENHRY, CDR2 SYGVKD. The CDR3 length is 15 residues. J gave up 4 bases and V 4 bases, and 5 bases lay outside the gene matches.

This clonotype was detected a few times. This chain links TRBV9 with TRBJ2-1; TRBD1 agrees at 9 bases. The CDR3 covers 16 residues. Trimming removed 4 bases from V and 9 bases from J; junction bases left unmatched: 14. The germline CDR1 and CDR2 sequences are SGDLS and YYNGEE. The CDR3 reads CASSLTVQGARGEQFF. CDR3 nucleotides: TGTGCCAGCAGCCTCACCGTACAGGGGGCGCGGGGTGAGCAGTTCTTC. The whole variable domain, remainder taken from reference TRBV9 and TRBJ2-1, is DSGVTQTPKHLITATGQRVTLRCSPRSGDLSVYWYQQSLDQGLQFLIQYYNGEERAKGNILERFSAQQFPDLHSELNLSSLELGDSALYFCASSLTVQGARGEQFFGPGTRLTVL.

V and J are TRBV13 and TRBJ2-1; D perhaps matches TRBD2 (6 bases). Trimming shortened V by 8 bases and J by 4 bases, and 15 bases separated the two germline ends. This CDR3 is built from 14 residues. CDR1 is PRHDT and CDR2 is FYEKMQ in the germline V gene (reference sequence). CDR3 DNA: TGTGCCAGCTCACCACGGGGGTTATACAATGAGCAGTTCTTC. Translating gives CASSPRGLYNEQFF. The full variable domain, in which reference TRBV13 and TRBJ2-1 provide the parts outside the CDR3, is AAGVIQSPRHLIKEKRETATLKCYPIPRHDTVYWYQQGPGQDPQFLISFYEKMQSDKGSIPDRFSAQQFSDYHSELNMSSLELGDSALYFCASSPRGLYNEQFFGPGTRLTVL.